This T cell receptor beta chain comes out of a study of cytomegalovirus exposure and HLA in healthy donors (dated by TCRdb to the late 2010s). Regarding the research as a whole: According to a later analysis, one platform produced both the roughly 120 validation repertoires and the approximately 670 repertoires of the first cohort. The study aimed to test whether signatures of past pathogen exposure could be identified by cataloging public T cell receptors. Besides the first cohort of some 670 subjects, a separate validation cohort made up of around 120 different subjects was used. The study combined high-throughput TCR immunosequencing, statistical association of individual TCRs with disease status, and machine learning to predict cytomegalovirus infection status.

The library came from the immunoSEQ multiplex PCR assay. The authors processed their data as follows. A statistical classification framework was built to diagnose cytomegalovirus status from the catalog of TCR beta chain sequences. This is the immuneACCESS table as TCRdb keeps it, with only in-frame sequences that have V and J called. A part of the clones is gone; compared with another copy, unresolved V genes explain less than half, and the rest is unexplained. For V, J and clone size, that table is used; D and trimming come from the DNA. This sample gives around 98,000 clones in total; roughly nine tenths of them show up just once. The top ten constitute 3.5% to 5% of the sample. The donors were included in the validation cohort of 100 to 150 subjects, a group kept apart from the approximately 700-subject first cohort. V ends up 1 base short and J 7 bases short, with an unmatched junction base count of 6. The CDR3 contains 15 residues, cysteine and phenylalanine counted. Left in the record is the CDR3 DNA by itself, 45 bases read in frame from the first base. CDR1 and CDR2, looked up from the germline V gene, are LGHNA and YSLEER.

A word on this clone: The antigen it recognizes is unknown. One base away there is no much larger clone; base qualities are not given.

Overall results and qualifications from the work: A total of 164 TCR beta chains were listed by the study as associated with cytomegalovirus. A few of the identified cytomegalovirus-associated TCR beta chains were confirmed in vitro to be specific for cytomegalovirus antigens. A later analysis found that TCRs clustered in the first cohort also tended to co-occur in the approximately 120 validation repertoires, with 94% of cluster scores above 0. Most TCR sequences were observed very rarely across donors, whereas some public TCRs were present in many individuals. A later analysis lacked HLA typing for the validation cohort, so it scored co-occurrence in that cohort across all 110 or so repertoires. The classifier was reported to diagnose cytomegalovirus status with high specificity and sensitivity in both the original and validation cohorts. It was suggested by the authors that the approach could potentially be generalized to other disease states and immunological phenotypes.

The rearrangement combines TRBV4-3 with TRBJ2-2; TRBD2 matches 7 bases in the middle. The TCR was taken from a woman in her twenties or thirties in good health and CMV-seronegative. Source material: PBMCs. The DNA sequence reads TGCGCCAGCAGCCAAGGATGGGGAGGGCTCGGGGAGCTGTTTTTT. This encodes CASSQGWGGLGELFF.